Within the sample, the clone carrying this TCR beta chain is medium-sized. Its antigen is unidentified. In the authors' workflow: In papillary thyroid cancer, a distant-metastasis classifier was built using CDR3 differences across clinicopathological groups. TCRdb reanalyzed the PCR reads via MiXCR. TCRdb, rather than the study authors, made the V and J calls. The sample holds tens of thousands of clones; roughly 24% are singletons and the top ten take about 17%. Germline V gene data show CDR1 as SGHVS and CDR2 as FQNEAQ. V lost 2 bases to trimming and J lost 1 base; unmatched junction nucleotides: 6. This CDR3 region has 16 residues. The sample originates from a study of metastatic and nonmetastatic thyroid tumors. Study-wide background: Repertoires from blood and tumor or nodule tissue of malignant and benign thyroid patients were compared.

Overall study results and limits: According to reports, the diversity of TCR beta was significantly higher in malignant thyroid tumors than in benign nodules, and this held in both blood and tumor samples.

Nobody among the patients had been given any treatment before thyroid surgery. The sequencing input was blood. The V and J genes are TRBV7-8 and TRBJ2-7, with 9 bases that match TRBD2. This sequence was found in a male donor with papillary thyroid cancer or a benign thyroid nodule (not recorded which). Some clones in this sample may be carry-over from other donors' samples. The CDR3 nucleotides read TGTGCCAGCAGCTTACGAGCGGGAGGATTTTCCTACGAGCAGTACTTC. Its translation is CASSLRAGGFSYEQYF.